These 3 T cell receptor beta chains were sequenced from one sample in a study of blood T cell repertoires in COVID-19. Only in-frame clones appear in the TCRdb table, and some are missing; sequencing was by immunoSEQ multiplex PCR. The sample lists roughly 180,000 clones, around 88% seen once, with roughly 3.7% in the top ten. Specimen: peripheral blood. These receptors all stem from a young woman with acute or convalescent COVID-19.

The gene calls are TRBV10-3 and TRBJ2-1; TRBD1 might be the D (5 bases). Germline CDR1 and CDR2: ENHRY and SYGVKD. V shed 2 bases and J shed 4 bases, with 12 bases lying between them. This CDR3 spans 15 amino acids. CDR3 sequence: CAISENEGVYNEQFF. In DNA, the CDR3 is TGTGCCATCAGTGAGAATGAAGGGGTATACAATGAGCAGTTCTTC.

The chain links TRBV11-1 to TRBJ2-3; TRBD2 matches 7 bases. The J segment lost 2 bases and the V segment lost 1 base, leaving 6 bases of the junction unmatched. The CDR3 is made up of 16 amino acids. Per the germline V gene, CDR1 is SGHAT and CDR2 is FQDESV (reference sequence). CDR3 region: CASSLGPAGTTDTQYF. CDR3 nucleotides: TGTGCCAGCAGCTTAGGGCCAGCGGGGACCACAGATACGCAGTATTTT.

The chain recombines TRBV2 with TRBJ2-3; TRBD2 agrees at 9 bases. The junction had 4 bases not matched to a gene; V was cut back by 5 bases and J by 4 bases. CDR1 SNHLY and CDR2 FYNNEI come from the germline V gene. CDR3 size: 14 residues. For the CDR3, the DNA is TGTGCCAGCAGTCCGGGACTAGCATCAGATACGCAGTATTTT. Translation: CASSPGLASDTQYF. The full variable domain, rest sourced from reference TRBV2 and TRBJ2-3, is EPEVTQTPSHQVTQMGQEVILRCVPISNHLYFYWYRQILGQKVEFLVSFYNNEISEKSEIFDDQFSVERPDGSNFTLKIRSTKLEDSAMYFCASSPGLASDTQYFGPGTRLTVL.